One and the same sample provided the 7 T cell receptor beta chains below, sequenced in a study of control samples from healthy donors and cancer patients. This table comes from immunoSEQ multiplex PCR, and its TCRdb copy is limited to in-frame clones, with some not included. This repertoire shows about 80,000 clones, roughly nine tenths found once; its top ten account for about 5.5%. Sequenced sample: blood. All receptors derive from a man between 45 and 60 years old in good health.

The genes are TRBV10-2 and TRBJ1-4; D gene ambiguous. Trimming shortened V by 2 bases and J by 8 bases, and 9 bases separated the two germline ends. The germline gives CDR1 WSHSY, CDR2 SAAADI. The CDR3 is made up of 13 amino acids. CDR3 region: CASSERSGEKLFF. The CDR3 coding sequence is TGCGCCAGCAGTGAGCGATCCGGCGAAAAACTGTTTTTT.

The chain couples TRBV5-1 to TRBJ1-2; D is unclear. With 0 bases removed from V and 8 bases from J, the gap between germline ends came to 8 bases. CDR3 length equals 12 residues. Germline V gene data show CDR1 as SGHRS and CDR2 as YFSETQ. CDR3 in amino acids: CASSLEQGGYTF. The CDR3, as DNA: TGCGCCAGCAGCTTGGAACAAGGCGGCTACACCTTC.

This clone is medium-sized within its sample. The V and J genes are TRBV5-5 and TRBJ1-2; D unclear. Germline V gene data show CDR1 as SGHKS and CDR2 as YYEKEE (reference sequence). Trimming took off 4 bases at V and 2 bases at J, with 9 bases between the two ends. This CDR3 region has 13 residues. In DNA, the CDR3 is TGTGCCAGCAGCCCTGACGGCAACTATGGCTACACCTTC. This translates into CASSPDGNYGYTF. Filled out from reference TRBV5-5 and TRBJ1-2, the complete variable domain reads DAGVTQSPTHLIKTRGQQVTLRCSPISGHKSVSWYQQVLGQGPQFIFQYYEKEERGRGNFPDRFSARQFPNYSSELNVNALLLGDSALYLCASSPDGNYGYTFGSGTRLTVV.

The chain uses TRBV7-9 and TRBJ2-3; TRBD1 or TRBD2 may be the D gene (5 bases each). From germline, CDR1 is SEHNR and CDR2 FQNEAQ (reference sequence). The ends were cut back, 5 bases at V and 3 bases at J, with 9 bases in the middle. The CDR3 covers 13 residues. The CDR3 reads CASSTEGTDTQYF. The DNA for the CDR3 is TGTGCCAGCAGCACAGAGGGGACAGATACGCAGTATTTT.

CDR3 sequence reads: CASSYQRGGINEQFF. CDR3 bases: TGTGCCAGCAGCTATCAGCGGGGGGGCATCAATGAGCAGTTCTTC. The chain carries TRBV4-2 and TRBJ2-1; 10 nucleotides align to TRBD2. Germline V gene lookup returns CDR1 LGHNA and CDR2 YNFKEQ. With 5 bases clipped from V and 6 bases from J, the junction kept 7 bases outside the gene matches. CDR3 length: 15 residues.

This clone was recorded once. The chain combines TRBV5-1 with TRBJ2-7; 9 bases fit TRBD1. The CDR3 totals 15 residues. Germline CDR1 SGHRS, CDR2 YFSETQ. J lost 2 bases, V lost 4 bases, and 7 bases had no gene match. CDR3 coding DNA: TGCGCCAGCAGCAACCCCGGGACAGGGACCTACGAGCAGTACTTC. It yields the protein CASSNPGTGTYEQYF. Full variable domain (missing parts from reference TRBV5-1 and TRBJ2-7): KAGVTQTPRYLIKTRGQQVTLSCSPISGHRSVSWYQQTPGQGLQFLFEYFSETQRNKGNFPGRFSGRQFSNSRSEMNVSTLELGDSALYLCASSNPGTGTYEQYFGPGTRLTVT.

The genes are TRBV5-1 and TRBJ1-2; no definite D call. The length of the CDR3 is 14 residues. Germline lookup yields CDR1 SGHRS and CDR2 YFSETQ. The V end was cut by 2 bases, the J end by 0 bases, with 8 bases between. CDR3: CASSFLESNYGYTF. CDR3 DNA sequence: TGCGCCAGCAGCTTCCTCGAATCTAACTATGGCTACACCTTC.